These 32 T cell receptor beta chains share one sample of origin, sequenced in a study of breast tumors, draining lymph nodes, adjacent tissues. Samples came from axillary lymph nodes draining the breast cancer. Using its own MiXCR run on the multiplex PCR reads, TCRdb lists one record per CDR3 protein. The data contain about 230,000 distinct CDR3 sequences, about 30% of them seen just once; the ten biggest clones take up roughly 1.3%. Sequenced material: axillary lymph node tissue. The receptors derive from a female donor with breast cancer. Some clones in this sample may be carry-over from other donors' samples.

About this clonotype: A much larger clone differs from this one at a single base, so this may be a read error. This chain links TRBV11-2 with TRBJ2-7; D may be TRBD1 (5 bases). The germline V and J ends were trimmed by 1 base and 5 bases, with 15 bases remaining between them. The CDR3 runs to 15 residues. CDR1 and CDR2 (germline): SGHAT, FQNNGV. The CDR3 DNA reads TGTGCCAGCAGCTTAGCGGGCAGGGCGCATGACGAGCAGTACTTC. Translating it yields CASSLAGRAHDEQYF.

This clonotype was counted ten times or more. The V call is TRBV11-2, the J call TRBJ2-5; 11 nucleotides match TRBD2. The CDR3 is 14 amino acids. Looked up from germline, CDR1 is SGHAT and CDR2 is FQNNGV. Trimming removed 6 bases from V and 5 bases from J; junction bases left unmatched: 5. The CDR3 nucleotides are TGTGCCAGCAGACGCGGACTAGCGGGTGAGACCCAGTACTTC. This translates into CASRRGLAGETQYF. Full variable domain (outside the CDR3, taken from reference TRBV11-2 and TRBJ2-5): EAGVAQSPRYKIIEKRQSVAFWCNPISGHATLYWYQQILGQGPKLLIQFQNNGVVDDSQLPKDRFSAERLKGVDSTLKIQPAKLEDSAVYLCASRRGLAGETQYFGPGTRLLVL.

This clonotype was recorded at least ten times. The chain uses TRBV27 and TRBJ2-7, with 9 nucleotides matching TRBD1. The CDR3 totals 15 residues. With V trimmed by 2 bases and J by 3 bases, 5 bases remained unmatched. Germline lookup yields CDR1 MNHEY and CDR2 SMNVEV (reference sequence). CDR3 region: CASSLRTGVNYEQYF. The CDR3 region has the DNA TGTGCCAGCAGTTTACGGACAGGGGTTAACTACGAGCAGTACTTC.

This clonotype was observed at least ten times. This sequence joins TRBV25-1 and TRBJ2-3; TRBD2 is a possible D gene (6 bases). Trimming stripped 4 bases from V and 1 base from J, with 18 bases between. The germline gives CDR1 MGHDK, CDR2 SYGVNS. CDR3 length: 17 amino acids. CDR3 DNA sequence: TGTGCCAGCAGTGGGCCGGCGCGGGACCGGCGCACAGATACGCAGTATTTT. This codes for CASSGPARDRRTDTQYF.

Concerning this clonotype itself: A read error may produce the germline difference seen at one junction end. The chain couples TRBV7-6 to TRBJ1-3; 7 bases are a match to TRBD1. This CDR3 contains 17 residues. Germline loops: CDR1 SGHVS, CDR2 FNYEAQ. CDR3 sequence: CASSHYGTANPGNTIYF. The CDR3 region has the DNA TGTGCTAGCAGCCACTATGGGACAGCCAACCCTGGAAACACCATATATTTT.

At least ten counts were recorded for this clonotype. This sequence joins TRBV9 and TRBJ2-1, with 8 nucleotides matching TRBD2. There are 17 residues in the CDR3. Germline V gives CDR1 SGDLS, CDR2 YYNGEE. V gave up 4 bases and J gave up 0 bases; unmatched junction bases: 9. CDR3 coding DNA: TGTGCCAGCAGCCCCCGCTTAGCGGGGAGCTCCTACAATGAGCAGTTCTTC. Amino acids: CASSPRLAGSSYNEQFF.

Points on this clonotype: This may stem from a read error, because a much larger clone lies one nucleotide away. Written as DNA, the CDR3 is TGTGCCAGCGGTTACTTGCCAAACAATGAGCAGTTCTTC. Amino acid sequence: CASGYLPNNEQFF. The gene calls are TRBV6-2 or TRBV6-3 and TRBJ2-1; D not certain. Germline CDR1 and CDR2: MNHEY and SVGEGT. The CDR3 totals 13 residues.

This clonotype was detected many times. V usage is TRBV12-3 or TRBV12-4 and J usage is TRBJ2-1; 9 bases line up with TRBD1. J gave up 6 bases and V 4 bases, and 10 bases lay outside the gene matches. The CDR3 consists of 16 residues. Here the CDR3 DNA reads TGTGCCAGCAGTTCTCGGTGGGGACAGGGTGGCAATGAGCAGTTCTTC. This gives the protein CASSSRWGQGGNEQFF.

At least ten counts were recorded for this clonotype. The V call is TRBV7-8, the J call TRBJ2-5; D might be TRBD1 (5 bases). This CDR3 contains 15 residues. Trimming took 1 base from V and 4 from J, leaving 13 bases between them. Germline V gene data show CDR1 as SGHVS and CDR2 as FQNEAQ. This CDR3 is CASSLDFVRGETQYF. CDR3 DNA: TGTGCCAGCAGCTTAGATTTTGTAAGGGGAGAGACCCAGTACTTC.

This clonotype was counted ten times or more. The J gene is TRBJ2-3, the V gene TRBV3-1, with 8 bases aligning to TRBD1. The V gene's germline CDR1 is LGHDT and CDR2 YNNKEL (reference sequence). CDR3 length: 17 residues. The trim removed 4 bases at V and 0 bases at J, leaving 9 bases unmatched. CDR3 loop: CASSLRRTGTSTDTQYF. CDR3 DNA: TGTGCCAGCAGCCTCCGACGGACAGGGACTAGCACAGATACGCAGTATTTT.

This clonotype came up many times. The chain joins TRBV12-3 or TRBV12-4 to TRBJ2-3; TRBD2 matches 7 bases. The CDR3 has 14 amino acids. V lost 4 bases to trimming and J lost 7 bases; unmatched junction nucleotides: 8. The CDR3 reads CASSSTAGEYTQYF. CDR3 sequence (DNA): TGTGCCAGCAGTTCCACTGCGGGAGAATATACGCAGTATTTT.

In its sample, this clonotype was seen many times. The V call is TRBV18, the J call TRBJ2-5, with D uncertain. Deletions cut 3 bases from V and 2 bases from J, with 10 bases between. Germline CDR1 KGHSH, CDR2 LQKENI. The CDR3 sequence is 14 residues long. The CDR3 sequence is CASSPTVKQETQYF. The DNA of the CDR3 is TGTGCCAGCTCACCTACGGTCAAACAAGAGACCCAGTACTTC.

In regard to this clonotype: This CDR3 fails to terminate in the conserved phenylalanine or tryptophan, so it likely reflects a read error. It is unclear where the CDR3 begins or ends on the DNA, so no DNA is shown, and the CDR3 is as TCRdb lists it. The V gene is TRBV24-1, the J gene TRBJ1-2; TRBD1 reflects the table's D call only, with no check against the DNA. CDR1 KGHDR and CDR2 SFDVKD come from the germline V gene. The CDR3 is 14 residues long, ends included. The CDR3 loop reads CATCYRETAMATPS.

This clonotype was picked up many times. CDR3 in amino acids: CASSPTPDPAVEQYF. The CDR3 DNA reads as TGTGCCAGCAGCCCCACCCCGGACCCGGCGGTGGAGCAGTACTTC. The J gene is TRBJ2-7, the V gene TRBV7-6, with D unresolved. From germline, CDR1 is SGHVS and CDR2 FNYEAQ. The CDR3 has 15 amino acids. Trimming cost V 5 bases and J 7 bases, with 21 bases left between them.

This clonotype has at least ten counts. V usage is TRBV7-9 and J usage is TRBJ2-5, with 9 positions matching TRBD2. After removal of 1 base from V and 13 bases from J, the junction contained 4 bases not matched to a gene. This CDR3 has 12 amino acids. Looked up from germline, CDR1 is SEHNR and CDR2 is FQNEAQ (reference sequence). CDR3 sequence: CASSLEGTSRYF. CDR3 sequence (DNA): TGTGCCAGCAGCTTAGAGGGGACTAGCAGGTACTTC.

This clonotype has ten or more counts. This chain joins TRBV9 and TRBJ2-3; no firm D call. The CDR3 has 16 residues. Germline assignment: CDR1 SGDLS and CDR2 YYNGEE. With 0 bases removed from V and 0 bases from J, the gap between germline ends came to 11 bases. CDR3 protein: CASSVAIQASTDTQYF. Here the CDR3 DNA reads TGTGCCAGCAGCGTAGCTATCCAGGCTAGCACAGATACGCAGTATTTT.

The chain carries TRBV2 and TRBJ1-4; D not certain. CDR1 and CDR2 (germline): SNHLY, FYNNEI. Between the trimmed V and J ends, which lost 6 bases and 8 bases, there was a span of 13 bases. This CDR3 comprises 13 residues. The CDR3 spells CASSVAEGEKLFF. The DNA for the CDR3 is TGTGCCAGCAGCGTCGCCGAGGGAGAAAAACTGTTTTTT.

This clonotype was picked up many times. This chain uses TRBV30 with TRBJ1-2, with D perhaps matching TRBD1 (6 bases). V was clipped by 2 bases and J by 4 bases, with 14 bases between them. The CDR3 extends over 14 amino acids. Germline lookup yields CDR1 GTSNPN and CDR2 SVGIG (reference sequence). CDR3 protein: CAWSRGRTGYGYTF. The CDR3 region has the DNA TGTGCCTGGAGTCGGGGGCGGACGGGCTATGGCTACACCTTC.

As DNA, the CDR3 is TGTGCCAGCATTGCACCTGGGGGCTGCGAGCAGTACTTC. This translates into CASIAPGGCEQYF. This sequence joins TRBV6-9 and TRBJ2-7, with a tentative D call TRBD1 (6 bases). The germline V and J ends were trimmed by 7 bases and 6 bases, with 16 bases remaining between them. CDR1 and CDR2 (germline): MNHGY, SVAAGI. CDR3 length: 13 amino acids.

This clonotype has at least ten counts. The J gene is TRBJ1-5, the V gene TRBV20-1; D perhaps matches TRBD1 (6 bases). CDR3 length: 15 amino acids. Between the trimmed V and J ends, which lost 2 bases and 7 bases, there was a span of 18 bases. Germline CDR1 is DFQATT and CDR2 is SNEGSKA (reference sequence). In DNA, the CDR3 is TGCAGTGCTAGACCTATCCACAGGGCCGGACAGCCCCAGCATTTT. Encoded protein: CSARPIHRAGQPQHF.

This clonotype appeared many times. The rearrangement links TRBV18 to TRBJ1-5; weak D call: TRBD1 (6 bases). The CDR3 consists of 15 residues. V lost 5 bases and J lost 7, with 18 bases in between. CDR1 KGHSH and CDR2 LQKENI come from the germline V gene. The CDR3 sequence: CASSGGGFMEQPQHF. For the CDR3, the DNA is TGTGCCAGCTCAGGGGGGGGCTTCATGGAGCAGCCCCAGCATTTT.

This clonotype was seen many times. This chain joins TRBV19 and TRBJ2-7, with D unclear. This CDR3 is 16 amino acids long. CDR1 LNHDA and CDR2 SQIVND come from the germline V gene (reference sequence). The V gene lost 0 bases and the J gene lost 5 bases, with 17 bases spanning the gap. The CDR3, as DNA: TGTGCCAGTAGTATAGAGGTGTCTAGATGGTTCGACGAGCAGTACTTC. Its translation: CASSIEVSRWFDEQYF.

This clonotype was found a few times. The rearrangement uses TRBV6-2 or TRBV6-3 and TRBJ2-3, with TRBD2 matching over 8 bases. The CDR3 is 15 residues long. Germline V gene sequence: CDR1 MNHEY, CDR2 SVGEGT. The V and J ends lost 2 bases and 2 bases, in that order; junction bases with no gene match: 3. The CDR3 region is CASSYTSGDTDTQYF. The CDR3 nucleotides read TGTGCCAGCAGTTACACTAGCGGAGACACAGATACGCAGTATTTT.

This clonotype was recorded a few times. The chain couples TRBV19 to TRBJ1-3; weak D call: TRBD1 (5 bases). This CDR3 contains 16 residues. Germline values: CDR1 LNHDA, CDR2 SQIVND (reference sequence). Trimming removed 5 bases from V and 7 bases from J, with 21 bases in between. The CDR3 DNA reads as TGTGCCAGTAGTGCCTCGGGACTAGCGGGTGGCAACACCATATATTTT. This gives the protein CASSASGLAGGNTIYF.

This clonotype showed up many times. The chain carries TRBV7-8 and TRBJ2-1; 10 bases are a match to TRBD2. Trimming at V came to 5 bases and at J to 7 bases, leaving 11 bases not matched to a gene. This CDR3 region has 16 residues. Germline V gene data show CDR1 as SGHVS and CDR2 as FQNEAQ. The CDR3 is CASSPFSSGSWNEQFF. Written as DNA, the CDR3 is TGTGCCAGCAGCCCCTTCTCTAGCGGGAGTTGGAATGAGCAGTTCTTC.

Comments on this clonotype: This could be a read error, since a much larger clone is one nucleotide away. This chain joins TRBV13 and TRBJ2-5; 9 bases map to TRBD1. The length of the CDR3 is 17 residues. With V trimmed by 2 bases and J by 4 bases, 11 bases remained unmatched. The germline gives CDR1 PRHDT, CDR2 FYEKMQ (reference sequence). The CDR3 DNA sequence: TGTGCCAGCAGCTTACTAGACGGGACAGGGATGGCAGAGACCCAGTACTTC. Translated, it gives CASSLLDGTGMAETQYF.

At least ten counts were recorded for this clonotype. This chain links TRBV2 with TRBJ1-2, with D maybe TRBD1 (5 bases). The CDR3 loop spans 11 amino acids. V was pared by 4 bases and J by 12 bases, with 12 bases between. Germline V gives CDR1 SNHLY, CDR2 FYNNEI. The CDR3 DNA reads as TGTGCCAGCAGTGCTTCAGTAGGGGACACCTTC. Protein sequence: CASSASVGDTF.

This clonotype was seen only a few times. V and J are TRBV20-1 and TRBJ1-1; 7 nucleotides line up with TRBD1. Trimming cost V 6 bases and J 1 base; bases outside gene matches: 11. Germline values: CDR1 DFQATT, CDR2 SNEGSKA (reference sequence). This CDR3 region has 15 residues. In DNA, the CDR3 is TGCAGTGCCACCCCCCGGACAGGACAGAACACTGAAGCTTTCTTT. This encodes CSATPRTGQNTEAFF.

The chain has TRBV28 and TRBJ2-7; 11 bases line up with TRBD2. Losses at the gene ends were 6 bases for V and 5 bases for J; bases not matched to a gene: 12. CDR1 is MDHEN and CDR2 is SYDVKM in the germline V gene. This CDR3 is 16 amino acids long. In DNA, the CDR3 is TGTGCCAGCAGGGTGACTAGCGGGAATATATTACACGAGCAGTACTTC. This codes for CASRVTSGNILHEQYF.

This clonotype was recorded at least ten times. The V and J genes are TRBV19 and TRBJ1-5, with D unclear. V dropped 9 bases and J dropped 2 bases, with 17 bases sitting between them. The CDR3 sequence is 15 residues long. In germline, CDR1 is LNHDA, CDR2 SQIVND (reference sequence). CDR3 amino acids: CASQTRGIRNQPQHF. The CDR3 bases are TGTGCCAGCCAGACTCGGGGAATACGCAATCAGCCCCAGCATTTT.

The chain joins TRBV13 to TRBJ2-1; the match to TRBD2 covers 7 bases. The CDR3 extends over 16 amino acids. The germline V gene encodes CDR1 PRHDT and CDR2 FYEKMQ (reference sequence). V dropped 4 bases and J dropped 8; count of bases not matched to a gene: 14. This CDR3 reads CASSSGLVSIVDEQFF. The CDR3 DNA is TGTGCCAGCAGCTCCGGACTAGTCTCGATAGTCGATGAGCAGTTCTTC.

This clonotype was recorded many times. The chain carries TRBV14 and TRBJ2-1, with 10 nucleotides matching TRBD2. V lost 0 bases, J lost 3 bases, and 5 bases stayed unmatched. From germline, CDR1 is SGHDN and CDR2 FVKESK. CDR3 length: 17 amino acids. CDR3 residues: CASSQERLAGDYNEQFF. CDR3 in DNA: TGTGCCAGCAGCCAAGAACGGCTAGCGGGGGACTACAATGAGCAGTTCTTC.